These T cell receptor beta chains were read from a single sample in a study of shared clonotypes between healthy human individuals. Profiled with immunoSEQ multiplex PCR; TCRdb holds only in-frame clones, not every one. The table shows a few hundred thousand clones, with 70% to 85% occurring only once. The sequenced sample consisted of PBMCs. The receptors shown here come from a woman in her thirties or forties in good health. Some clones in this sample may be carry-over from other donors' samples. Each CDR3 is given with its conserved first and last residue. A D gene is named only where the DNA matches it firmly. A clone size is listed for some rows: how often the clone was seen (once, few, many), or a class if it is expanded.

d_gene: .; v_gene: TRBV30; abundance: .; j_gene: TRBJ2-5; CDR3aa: CAWTVTSFETQYF; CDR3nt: TGTGCCTGGACGGTTACTAGCTTCGAGACCCAGTACTTC
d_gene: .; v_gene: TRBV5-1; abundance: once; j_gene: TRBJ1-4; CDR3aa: CASSYEGATNEKLFF; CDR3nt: TGCGCCAGCAGCTACGAGGGTGCAACTAATGAAAAACTGTTTTTT
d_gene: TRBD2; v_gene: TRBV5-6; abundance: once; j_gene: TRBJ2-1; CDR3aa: CASSPGTSGISYNEQFF; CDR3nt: TGTGCCAGCAGCCCCGGGACTAGCGGCATCTCCTACAATGAGCAGTTCTTC
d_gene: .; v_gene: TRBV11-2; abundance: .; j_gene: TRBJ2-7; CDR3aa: CASSLRSTPVFPYYEQYF; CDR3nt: TGTGCCAGCAGCTTACGGTCTACCCCGGTCTTTCCGTACTACGAGCAGTACTTC
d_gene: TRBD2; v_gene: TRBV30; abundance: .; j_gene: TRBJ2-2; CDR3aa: CATESGGGGGELFF; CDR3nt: TGTGCCACGGAGAGTGGGGGGGGAGGCGGGGAGCTGTTTTTT
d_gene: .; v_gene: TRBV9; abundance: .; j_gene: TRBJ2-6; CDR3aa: CASSVGFSGANVLTF; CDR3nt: TGTGCCAGCAGCGTAGGATTCTCTGGGGCCAACGTCCTGACTTTC
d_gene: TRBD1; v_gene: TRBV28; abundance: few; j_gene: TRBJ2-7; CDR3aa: CASSSPGQGWGEQYF; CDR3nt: TGTGCCAGCAGTTCACCGGGACAGGGGTGGGGCGAGCAGTACTTC
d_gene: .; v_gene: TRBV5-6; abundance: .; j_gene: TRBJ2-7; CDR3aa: CASSLGGQVEQYF; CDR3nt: TGTGCCAGCAGCTTGGGGGGGCAGGTCGAGCAGTACTTC
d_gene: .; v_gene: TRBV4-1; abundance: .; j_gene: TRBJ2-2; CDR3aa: CASSQVAGWNTGELFF; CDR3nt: TGCGCCAGCAGCCAAGTGGCGGGTTGGAACACCGGGGAGCTGTTTTTT
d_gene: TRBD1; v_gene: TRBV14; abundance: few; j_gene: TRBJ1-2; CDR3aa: CASSHHRTGSYGYTF; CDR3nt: TGTGCCAGCAGCCACCACAGGACAGGGTCCTATGGCTACACCTTC
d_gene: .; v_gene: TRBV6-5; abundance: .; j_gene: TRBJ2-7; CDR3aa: CASSSRPEYYEQYF; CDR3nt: TGTGCCAGCAGTTCTCGGCCAGAGTACTACGAGCAGTACTTC
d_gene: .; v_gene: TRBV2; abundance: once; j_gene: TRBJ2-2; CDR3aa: CASSEYAGMNTGELFF; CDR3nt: TGTGCCAGCAGTGAATACGCGGGGATGAACACCGGGGAGCTGTTTTTT
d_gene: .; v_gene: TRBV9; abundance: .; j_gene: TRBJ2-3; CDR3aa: CASSERALWTDTQYF; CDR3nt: TGTGCCAGCAGCGAAAGGGCGCTTTGGACAGATACGCAGTATTTT
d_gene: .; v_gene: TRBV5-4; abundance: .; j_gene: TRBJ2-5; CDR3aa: CASSLVTGETQYF; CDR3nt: TGTGCCAGCAGCTTGGTTACGGGAGAGACCCAGTACTTC
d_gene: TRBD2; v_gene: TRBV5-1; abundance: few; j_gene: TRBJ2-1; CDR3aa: CASSLMGGFQREGPPSSYNEQFF; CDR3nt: TGCGCCAGCAGCTTGATGGGGGGGTTTCAGCGGGAGGGCCCCCCAAGCTCCTACAATGAGCAGTTCTTC
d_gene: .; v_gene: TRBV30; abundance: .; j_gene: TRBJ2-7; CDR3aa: CAWSVSGVEQYF; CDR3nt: TGTGCCTGGAGTGTATCAGGGGTCGAGCAGTACTTC
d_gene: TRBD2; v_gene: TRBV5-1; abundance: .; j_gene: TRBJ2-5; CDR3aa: CASSPGSGGETQYF; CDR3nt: TGCGCCAGCAGCCCCGGGTCGGGGGGGGAGACCCAGTACTTC
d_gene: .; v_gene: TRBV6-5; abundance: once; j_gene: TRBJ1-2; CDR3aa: CASRESDTWEGYTF; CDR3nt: TGTGCCAGCAGAGAATCAGACACGTGGGAGGGCTACACCTTC
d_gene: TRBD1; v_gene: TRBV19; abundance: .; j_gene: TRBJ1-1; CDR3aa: CASSPTGGLITEAFF; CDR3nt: TGTGCCAGTAGTCCGACAGGGGGCTTGATCACTGAAGCTTTCTTT
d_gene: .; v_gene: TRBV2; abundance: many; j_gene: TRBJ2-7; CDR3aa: CASLSNRGLYEQYF; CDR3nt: TGTGCCAGCTTGTCAAACAGGGGACTCTACGAGCAGTACTTC
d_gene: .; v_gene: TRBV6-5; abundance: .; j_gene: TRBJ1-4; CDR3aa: CASSPRDIHEKLFF; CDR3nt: TGTGCCAGCAGCCCCCGGGACATTCATGAAAAACTGTTTTTT
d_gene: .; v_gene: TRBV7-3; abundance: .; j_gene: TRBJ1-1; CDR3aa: CASSLGGDTEAFF; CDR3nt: TGTGCCAGCAGCTTAGGAGGGGACACTGAAGCTTTCTTT